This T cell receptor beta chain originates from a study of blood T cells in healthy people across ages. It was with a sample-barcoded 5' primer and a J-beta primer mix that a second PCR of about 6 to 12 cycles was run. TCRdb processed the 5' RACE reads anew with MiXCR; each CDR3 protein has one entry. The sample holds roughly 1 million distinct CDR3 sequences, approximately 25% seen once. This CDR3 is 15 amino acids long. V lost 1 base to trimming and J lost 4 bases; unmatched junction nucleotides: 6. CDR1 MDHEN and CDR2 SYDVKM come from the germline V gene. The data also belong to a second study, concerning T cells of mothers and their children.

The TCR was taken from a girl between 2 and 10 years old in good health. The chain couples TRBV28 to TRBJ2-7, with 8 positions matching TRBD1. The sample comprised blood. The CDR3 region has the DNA TGTGCCAGCAGTTTATTTGGACAGGGCGGGTACGAGCAGTACTTC. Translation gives CASSLFGQGGYEQYF.